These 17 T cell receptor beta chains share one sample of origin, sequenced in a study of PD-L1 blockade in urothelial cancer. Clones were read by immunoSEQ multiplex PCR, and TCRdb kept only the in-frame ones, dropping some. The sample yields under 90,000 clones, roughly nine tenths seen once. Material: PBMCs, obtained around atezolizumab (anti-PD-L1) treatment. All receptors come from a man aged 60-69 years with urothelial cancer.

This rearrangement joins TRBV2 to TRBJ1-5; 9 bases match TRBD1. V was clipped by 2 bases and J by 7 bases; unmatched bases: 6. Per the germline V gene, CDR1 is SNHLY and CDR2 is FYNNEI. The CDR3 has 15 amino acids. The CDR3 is CASSENRGLGQPQHF. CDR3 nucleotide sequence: TGTGCCAGCAGTGAAAACAGGGGGCTAGGGCAGCCCCAGCATTTT.

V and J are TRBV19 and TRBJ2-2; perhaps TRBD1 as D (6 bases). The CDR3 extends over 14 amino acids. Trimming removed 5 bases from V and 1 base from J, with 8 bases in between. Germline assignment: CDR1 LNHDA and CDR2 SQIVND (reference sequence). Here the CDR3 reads CASSADRNTGELFF. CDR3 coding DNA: TGTGCCAGTAGTGCGGACAGGAACACCGGGGAGCTGTTTTTT.

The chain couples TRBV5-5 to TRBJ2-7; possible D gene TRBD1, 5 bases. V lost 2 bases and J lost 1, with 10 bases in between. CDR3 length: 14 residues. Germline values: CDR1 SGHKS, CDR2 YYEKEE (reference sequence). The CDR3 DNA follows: TGTGCCAGCAGCTTCCAGGGCAGGTCCTACGAGCAGTACTTC. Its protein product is CASSFQGRSYEQYF.

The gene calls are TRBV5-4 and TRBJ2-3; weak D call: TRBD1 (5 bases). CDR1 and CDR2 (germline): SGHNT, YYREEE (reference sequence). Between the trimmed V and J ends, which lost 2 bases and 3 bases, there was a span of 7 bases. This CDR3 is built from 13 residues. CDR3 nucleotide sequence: TGTGCCAGCAGCTTCCAGGGAACAGATACGCAGTATTTT. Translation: CASSFQGTDTQYF.

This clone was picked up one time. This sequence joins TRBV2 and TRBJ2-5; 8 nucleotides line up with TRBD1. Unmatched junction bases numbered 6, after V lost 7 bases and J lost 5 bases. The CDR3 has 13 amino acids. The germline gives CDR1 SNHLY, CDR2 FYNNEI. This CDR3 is CASKGTGGETQYF. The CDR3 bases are TGTGCCAGCAAGGGGACAGGAGGGGAGACCCAGTACTTC.

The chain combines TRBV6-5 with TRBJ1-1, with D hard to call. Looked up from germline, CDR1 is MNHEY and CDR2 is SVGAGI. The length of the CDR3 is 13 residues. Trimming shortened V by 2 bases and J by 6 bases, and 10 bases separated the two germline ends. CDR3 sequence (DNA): TGTGCCAGCAGTTACCAGACAATGGCTGAAGCTTTCTTT. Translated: CASSYQTMAEAFF.

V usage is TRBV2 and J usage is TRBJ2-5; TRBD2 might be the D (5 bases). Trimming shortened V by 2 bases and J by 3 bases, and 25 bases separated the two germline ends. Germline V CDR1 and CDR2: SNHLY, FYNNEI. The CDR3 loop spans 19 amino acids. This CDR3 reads CASSEPSGHEFGLEETQYF. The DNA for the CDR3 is TGTGCCAGCAGTGAACCGAGCGGCCATGAGTTTGGGTTGGAAGAGACCCAGTACTTC.

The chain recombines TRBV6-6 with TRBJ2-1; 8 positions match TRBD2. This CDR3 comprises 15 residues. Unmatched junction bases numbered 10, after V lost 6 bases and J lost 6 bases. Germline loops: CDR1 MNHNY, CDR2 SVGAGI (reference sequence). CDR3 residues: CASRGTSTPPNEQFF. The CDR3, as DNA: TGTGCCAGCAGGGGGACTAGTACCCCACCCAATGAGCAGTTCTTC.

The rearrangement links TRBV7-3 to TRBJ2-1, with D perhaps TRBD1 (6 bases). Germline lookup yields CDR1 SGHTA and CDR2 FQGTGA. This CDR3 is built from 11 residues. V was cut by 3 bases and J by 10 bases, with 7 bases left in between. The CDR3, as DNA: TGTGCCAGCAGCTTTGGGACAGAGCAGTTCTTC. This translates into CASSFGTEQFF.

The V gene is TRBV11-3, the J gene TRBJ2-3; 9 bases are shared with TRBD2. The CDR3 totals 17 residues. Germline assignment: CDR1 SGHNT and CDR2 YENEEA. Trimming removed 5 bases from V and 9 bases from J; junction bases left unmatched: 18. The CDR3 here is CASSRGPAGGPSRTQYF. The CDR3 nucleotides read TGTGCCAGCAGCCGAGGCCCCGCGGGAGGGCCCTCACGGACGCAGTATTTT.

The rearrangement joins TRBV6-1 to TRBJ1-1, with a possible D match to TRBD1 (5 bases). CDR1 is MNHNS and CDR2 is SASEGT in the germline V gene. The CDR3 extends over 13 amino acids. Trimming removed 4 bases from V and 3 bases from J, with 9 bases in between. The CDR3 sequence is CASSVGGYTEAFF. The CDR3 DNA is TGTGCCAGCAGTGTGGGGGGGTACACTGAAGCTTTCTTT.

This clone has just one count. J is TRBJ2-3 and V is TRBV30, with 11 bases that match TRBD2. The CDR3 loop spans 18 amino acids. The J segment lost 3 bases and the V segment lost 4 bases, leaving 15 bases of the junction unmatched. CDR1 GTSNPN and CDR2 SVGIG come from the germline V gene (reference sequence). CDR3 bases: TGTGCCTGGACCCCGAAGACTAGCGGGGCCTTAAGGACAGATACGCAGTATTTT. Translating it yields CAWTPKTSGALRTDTQYF.

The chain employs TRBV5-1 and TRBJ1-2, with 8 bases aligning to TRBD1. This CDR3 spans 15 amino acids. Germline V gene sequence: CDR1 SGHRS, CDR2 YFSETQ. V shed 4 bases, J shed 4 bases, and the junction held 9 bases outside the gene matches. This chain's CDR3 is CASSIGQGVFYGYTF. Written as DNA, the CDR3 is TGCGCCAGCAGCATCGGACAGGGAGTATTCTATGGCTACACCTTC. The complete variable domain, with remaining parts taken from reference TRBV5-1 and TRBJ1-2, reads KAGVTQTPRYLIKTRGQQVTLSCSPISGHRSVSWYQQTPGQGLQFLFEYFSETQRNKGNFPGRFSGRQFSNSRSEMNVSTLELGDSALYLCASSIGQGVFYGYTFGSGTRLTVV.

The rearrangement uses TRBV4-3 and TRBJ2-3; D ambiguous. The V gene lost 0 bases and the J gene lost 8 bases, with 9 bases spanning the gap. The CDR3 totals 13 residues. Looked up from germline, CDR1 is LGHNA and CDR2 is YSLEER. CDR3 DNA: TGCGCCAGCAGCCAAGATCGAGAGGTTACGCAGTATTTT. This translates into CASSQDREVTQYF.

CDR3 in amino acids: CASSQDSASGANVLTF. CDR3 in DNA: TGCGCCAGCAGCCAAGATAGCGCCTCTGGGGCCAACGTCCTGACTTTC. This rearrangement joins TRBV4-3 to TRBJ2-6; D is perhaps TRBD2 (5 bases). The CDR3 consists of 16 residues. V lost 0 bases to trimming and J lost 0 bases, with 6 bases between them. Germline CDR1 and CDR2: LGHNA and YSLEER.

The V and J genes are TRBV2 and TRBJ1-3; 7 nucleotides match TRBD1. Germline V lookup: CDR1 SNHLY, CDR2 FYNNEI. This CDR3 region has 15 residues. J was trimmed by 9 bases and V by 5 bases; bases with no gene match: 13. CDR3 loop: CASSYDRAERGTIYF. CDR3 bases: TGTGCCAGCAGTTATGACAGGGCTGAGAGGGGCACCATATATTTT.

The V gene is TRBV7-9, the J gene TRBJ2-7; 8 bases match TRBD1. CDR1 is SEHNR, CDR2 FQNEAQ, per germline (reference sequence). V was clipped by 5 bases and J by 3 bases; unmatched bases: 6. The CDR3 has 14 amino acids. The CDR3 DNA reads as TGTGCCAGCAGCCTCGGACAGGGATACTACGAGCAGTACTTC. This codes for CASSLGQGYYEQYF.